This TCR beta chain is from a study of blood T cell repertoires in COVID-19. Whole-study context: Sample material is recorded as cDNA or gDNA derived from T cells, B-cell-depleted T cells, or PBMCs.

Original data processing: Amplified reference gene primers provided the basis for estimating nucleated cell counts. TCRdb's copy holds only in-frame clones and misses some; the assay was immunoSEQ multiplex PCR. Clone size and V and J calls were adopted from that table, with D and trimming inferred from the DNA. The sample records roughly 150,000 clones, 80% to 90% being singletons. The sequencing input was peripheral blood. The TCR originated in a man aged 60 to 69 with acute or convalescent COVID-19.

Here the CDR3 reads CASSRDRGKSEQYF. The DNA for the CDR3 is TGTGCCAGCAGTCGTGACAGGGGAAAGTCCGAGCAGTACTTC. The chain joins TRBV4-2 to TRBJ2-7, with 8 bases that match TRBD1. Germline V lookup: CDR1 LGHNA, CDR2 YNFKEQ. The trim removed 6 bases at V and 6 bases at J, leaving 10 bases unmatched. The CDR3 is made up of 14 amino acids.